These 16 T cell receptor beta chains share one sample of origin, sequenced in a study of T cells in Graves' hyperthyroidism and ophthalmopathy. Using RNA transcripts as the source, TCR beta CDR3 regions were amplified. The HTBI primer set drove a first-round RT-PCR of the TCR CDR3. In TCRdb, the multiplex PCR reads were re-called with MiXCR into one record per CDR3 protein. The sample has hundreds of thousands of distinct CDR3 sequences, around 39% seen once; the top ten hold more than 7%. What was sequenced was blood. The source of these receptors is a man younger than 35 with Graves' hyperthyroidism.

The chain combines TRBV20-1 with TRBJ1-4, with 8 bases fitting TRBD1. CDR1 and CDR2 (germline): DFQATT, SNEGSKA (reference sequence). V lost 1 base and J lost 7; bases outside the gene matches: 8. The CDR3 is 15 amino acids. The CDR3 nucleotides are TGCAGTGCTAGAGCCCCCGGGACAGGCCCTGAAAAACTGTTTTTT. Protein sequence: CSARAPGTGPEKLFF.

This clonotype was observed at least ten times. The chain links TRBV10-3 to TRBJ2-5, with 11 bases lining up with TRBD2. Unmatched junction bases numbered 3, after V lost 5 bases and J lost 7 bases. This CDR3 has 13 amino acids. Per the germline V gene, CDR1 is ENHRY and CDR2 is SYGVKD. The CDR3 nucleotides are TGTGCCATCAGTTCCGGGACTAGCGGGACCCAGTACTTC. Protein: CAISSGTSGTQYF.

The rearrangement uses TRBV2 and TRBJ2-2, with 12 bases matching TRBD1. Germline loops: CDR1 SNHLY, CDR2 FYNNEI. CDR3 length equals 16 residues. Trimming cost V 7 bases and J 3 bases; bases outside gene matches: 6. CDR3 sequence (DNA): TGTGCCAGCATGGTGGGGACAGGGGGCCACACCGGGGAGCTGTTTTTT. It encodes CASMVGTGGHTGELFF.

This chain joins TRBV2 and TRBJ1-6, with D maybe TRBD1 (5 bases). This CDR3 region has 12 residues. V lost 5 bases, J lost 15 bases, and 14 bases lay in between. Germline lookup yields CDR1 SNHLY and CDR2 FYNNEI. Here the CDR3 reads CASSFGTPLLHF. In DNA, the CDR3 is TGTGCCAGCAGTTTCGGGACCCCACTCCTCCACTTT.

The chain uses TRBV19 and TRBJ1-1; a weak D match, TRBD1 (5 bases). The CDR3 contains 13 residues. Trimming left V 10 bases short and J 8 bases short, with 20 bases between. Germline V gives CDR1 LNHDA, CDR2 SQIVND (reference sequence). The CDR3 spells CATPVPGTGEAFF. For the CDR3, the DNA is TGTGCCACCCCAGTCCCCGGGACTGGAGAAGCTTTCTTT.

In nucleotides, the CDR3 is TGTGCCAGCAGTCCACCCCACTCTGGAAACACCATATATTTT. Encoded protein: CASSPPHSGNTIYF. The chain is built from TRBV6-5 and TRBJ1-3; D is undetermined. The CDR3 runs to 14 residues. With 5 bases removed from V and 0 bases from J, the gap between germline ends came to 8 bases. Germline assignment: CDR1 MNHEY and CDR2 SVGAGI.

This clonotype was seen many times. The chain is built from TRBV29-1 and TRBJ1-2; 12 positions match TRBD1. The V gene end was trimmed by 7 bases and the J gene end by 2 bases; junction bases not matched to a gene: 2. CDR3 length: 13 amino acids. Germline V gene data show CDR1 as SQVTM and CDR2 as ANQGSEA. DNA for the CDR3: TGCAGCGCCGGGACAGGGGGCAACTATGGCTACACCTTC. Encoded protein: CSAGTGGNYGYTF.

The V call is TRBV7-8, the J call TRBJ1-4; no clear D gene. Trimming left V 3 bases short and J 0 bases short, with 8 bases between. CDR1 is SGHVS, CDR2 FQNEAQ, per germline. The CDR3 extends over 15 amino acids. CDR3 sequence: CASSFRPTTNEKLFF. The CDR3 DNA follows: TGTGCCAGCAGCTTCCGGCCTACAACTAATGAAAAACTGTTTTTT.

V usage is TRBV7-2 and J usage is TRBJ1-2, with D possibly matching TRBD1 (5 bases). CDR3 length: 12 residues. V lost 7 bases and J lost 6, with 12 bases in between. Germline CDR1 is SGHTA and CDR2 is FQGNSA. This CDR3 reads CASMGTEDGYTF. The CDR3 nucleotides read TGTGCCAGCATGGGGACGGAGGATGGCTACACCTTC.

This clonotype was seen at least ten times. The V and J genes are TRBV10-3 and TRBJ1-3, with D uncertain. Germline V gene lookup returns CDR1 ENHRY and CDR2 SYGVKD. This CDR3 contains 14 residues. Trimming took off 2 bases at V and 0 bases at J, with 5 bases between the two ends. For the CDR3, the DNA is TGTGCCATCAGTGAGGGGTTCTCTGGAAACACCATATATTTT. Encoded protein: CAISEGFSGNTIYF.

V usage is TRBV4-3 and J usage is TRBJ2-2; maybe TRBD2 (6 bases). V was shortened by 0 bases and J by 0 bases, with 11 bases between the two germline ends. The CDR3 extends over 17 amino acids. The V gene's germline CDR1 is LGHNA and CDR2 YSLEER. CDR3 bases: TGCGCCAGCAGCCAAGAGGGTGCGGGATCGAACACCGGGGAGCTGTTTTTT. It specifies CASSQEGAGSNTGELFF.

This clonotype was detected only a few times. The rearrangement joins TRBV5-1 to TRBJ1-4; D is undetermined. Germline V CDR1 and CDR2: SGHRS, YFSETQ. V was shortened by 6 bases and J by 5 bases, with 14 bases between the two germline ends. The CDR3 has 14 residues. The CDR3 sequence is CASNDGLRNEKLFF. The CDR3 DNA follows: TGCGCCAGCAATGATGGACTGAGAAATGAAAAACTGTTTTTT.

The CDR3 region is CASSLTSARLTPTDTQYF. The CDR3 bases are TGTGCCAGCAGCTTAACGTCTGCCAGGTTGACCCCTACAGATACGCAGTATTTT. The V and J genes are TRBV7-3 and TRBJ2-3; no clear D. This CDR3 has 18 residues. V lost 0 bases to trimming and J lost 3 bases, with 19 bases between them. CDR1 and CDR2 from the germline V gene are SGHTA and FQGTGA.

The CDR3 bases are TGTGCCAGCACGGGACTAGCGGCCTACGAGCAGTACTTC. The encoded protein is CASTGLAAYEQYF. This chain connects TRBV6-5 to TRBJ2-7, with 11 bases that match TRBD2. V shed 7 bases and J 2 bases; nucleotides not matched to a gene: 1. The CDR3 spans 13 residues. The V gene's germline CDR1 is MNHEY and CDR2 SVGAGI.

Only a few counts were recorded for this clonotype. This sequence joins TRBV7-9 and TRBJ2-7; weak D call: TRBD1 (6 bases). Germline loops: CDR1 SEHNR, CDR2 FQNEAQ (reference sequence). The V end was cut by 4 bases, the J end by 4 bases, with 17 bases between. This CDR3 comprises 15 residues. The CDR3 region is CASSSPQGVGYEQYF. The CDR3 bases are TGTGCCAGCAGCTCCCCACAGGGAGTGGGTTACGAGCAGTACTTC.

This clonotype has ten or more counts. CDR3 in amino acids: CASQITVNTEAFF. Here the CDR3 DNA reads TGTGCCAGCCAAATCACGGTGAACACTGAAGCTTTCTTT. J is TRBJ1-1 and V is TRBV7-9; D call uncertain. Germline V gene lookup returns CDR1 SEHNR and CDR2 FQNEAQ (reference sequence). The CDR3 runs 13 residues. V was cut by 8 bases and J by 0 bases, with 10 bases left in between.